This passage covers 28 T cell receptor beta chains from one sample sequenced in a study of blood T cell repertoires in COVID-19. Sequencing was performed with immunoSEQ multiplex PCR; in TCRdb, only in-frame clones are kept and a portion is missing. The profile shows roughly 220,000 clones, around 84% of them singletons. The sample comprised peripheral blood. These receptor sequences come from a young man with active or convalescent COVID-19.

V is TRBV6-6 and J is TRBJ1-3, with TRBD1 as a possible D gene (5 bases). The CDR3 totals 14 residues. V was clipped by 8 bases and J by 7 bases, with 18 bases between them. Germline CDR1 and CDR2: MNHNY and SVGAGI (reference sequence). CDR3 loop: CASRQTGERNTIYF. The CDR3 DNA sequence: TGTGCCAGCCGTCAAACGGGGGAACGGAACACCATATATTTT.

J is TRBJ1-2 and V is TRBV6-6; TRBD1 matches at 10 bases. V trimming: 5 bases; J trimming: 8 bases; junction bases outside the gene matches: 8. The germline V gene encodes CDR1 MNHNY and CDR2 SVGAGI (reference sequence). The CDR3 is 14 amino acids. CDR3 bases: TGTGCCAGCAGTGGGACCGGGACAGGGGAAGGCTACACCTTC. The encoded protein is CASSGTGTGEGYTF.

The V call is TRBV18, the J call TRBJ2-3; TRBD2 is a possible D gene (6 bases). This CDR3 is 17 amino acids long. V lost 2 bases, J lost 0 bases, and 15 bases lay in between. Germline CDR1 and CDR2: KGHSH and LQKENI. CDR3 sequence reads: CASSPVFAGSSTDTQYF. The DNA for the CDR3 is TGTGCCAGCTCACCAGTCTTCGCGGGGTCTAGCACAGATACGCAGTATTTT.

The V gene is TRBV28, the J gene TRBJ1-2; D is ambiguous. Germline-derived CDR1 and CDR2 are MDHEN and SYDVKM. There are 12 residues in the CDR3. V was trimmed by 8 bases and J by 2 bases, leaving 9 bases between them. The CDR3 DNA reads TGTGCCAGCGGTTGGGAGAACTATGGCTACACCTTC. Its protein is CASGWENYGYTF.

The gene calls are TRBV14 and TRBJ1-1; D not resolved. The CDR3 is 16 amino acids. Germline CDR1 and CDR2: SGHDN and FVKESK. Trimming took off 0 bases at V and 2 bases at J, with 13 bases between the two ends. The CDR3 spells CASSQDWAVGNTEAFF. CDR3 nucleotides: TGTGCCAGCAGCCAAGACTGGGCAGTTGGTAACACTGAAGCTTTCTTT.

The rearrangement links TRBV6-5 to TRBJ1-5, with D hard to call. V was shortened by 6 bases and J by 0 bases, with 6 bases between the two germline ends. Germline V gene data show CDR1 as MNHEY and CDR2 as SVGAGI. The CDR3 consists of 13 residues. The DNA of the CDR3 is TGTGCCAGCAGCCCAAATAGCAATCAGCCCCAGCATTTT. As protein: CASSPNSNQPQHF.

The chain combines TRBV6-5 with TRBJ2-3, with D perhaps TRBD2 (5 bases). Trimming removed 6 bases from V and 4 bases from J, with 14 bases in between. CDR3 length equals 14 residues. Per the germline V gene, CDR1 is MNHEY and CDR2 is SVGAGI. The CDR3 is CASSRGYRADTQYF. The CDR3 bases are TGTGCCAGCAGCCGAGGGTATCGAGCAGATACGCAGTATTTT.

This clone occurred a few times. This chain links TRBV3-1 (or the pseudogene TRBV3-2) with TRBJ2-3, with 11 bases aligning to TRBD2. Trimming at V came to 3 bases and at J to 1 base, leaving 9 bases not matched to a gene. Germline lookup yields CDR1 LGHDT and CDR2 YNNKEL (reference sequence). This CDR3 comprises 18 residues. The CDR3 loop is CASSHSGGTSGRTDTQYF. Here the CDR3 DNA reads TGTGCCAGCAGCCATTCTGGCGGGACTAGCGGCCGCACAGATACGCAGTATTTT.

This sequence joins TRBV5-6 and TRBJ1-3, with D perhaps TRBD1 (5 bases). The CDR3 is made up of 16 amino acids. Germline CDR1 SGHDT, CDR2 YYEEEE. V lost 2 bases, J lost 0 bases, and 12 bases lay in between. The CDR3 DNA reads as TGTGCCAGCAGCTTTCGCACAGGCTTCTCTGGAAACACCATATATTTT. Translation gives CASSFRTGFSGNTIYF. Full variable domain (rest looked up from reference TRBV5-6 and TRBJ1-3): DAGVTQSPTHLIKTRGQQVTLRCSPKSGHDTVSWYQQALGQGPQFIFQYYEEEERQRGNFPDRFSGHQFPNYSSELNVNALLLGDSALYLCASSFRTGFSGNTIYFGEGSWLTVV.

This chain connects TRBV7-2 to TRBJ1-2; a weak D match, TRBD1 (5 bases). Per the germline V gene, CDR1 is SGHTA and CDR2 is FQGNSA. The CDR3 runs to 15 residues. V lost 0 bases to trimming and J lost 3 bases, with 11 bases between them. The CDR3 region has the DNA TGTGCCAGCAGCTTAGCCCCGGGGGACCACTATGGCTACACCTTC. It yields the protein CASSLAPGDHYGYTF. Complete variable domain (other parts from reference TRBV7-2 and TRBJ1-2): GAGVSQSPSNKVTEKGKDVELRCDPISGHTALYWYRQSLGQGLEFLIYFQGNSAPDKSGLPSDRFSAERTGGSVSTLTIQRTQQEDSAVYLCASSLAPGDHYGYTFGSGTRLTVV.

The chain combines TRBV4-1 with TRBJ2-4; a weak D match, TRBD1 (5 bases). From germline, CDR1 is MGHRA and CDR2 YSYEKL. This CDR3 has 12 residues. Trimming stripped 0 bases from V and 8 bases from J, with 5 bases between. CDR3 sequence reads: CASSQETDIQYF. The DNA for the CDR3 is TGCGCCAGCAGCCAAGAGACAGACATTCAGTACTTC.

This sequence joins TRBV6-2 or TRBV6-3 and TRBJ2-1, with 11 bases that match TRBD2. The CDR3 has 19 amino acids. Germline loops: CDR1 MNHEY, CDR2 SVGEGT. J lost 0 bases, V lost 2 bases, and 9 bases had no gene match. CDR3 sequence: CASSYLLAGGPSSYNEQFF. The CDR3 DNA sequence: TGTGCCAGCAGTTACCTCCTAGCGGGAGGCCCGAGCTCCTACAATGAGCAGTTCTTC.

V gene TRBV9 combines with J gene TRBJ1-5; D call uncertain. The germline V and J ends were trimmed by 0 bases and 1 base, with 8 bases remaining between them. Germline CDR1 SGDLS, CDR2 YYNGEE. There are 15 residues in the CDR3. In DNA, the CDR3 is TGTGCCAGCAGCGTAGCCGGTGTAAGCAATCAGCCCCAGCATTTT. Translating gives CASSVAGVSNQPQHF.

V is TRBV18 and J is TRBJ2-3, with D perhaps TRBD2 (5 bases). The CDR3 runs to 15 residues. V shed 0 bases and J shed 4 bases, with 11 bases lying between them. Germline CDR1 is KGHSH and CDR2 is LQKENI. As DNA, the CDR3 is TGTGCCAGCTCACCACCGGGGAGCGGATCAGATACGCAGTATTTT. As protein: CASSPPGSGSDTQYF. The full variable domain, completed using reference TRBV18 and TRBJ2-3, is NAGVMQNPRHLVRRRGQEARLRCSPMKGHSHVYWYRQLPEEGLKFMVYLQKENIIDESGMPKERFSAEFPKEGPSILRIQQVVRGDSAAYFCASSPPGSGSDTQYFGPGTRLTVL.

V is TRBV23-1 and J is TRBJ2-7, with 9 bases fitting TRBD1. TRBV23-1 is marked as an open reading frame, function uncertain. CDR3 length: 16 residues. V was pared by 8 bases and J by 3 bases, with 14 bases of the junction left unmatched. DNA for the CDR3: TGCGCCAGCCGAGTAGAAGAGGGACAGGGCCTCTACGAGCAGTACTTC. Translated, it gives CASRVEEGQGLYEQYF.

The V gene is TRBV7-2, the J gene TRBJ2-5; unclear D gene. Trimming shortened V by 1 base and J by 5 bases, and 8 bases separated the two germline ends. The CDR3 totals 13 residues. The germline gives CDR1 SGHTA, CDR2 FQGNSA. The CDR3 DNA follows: TGTGCCAGCAGCTTAGTCCGGCGGGAGACCCAGTACTTC. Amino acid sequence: CASSLVRRETQYF.

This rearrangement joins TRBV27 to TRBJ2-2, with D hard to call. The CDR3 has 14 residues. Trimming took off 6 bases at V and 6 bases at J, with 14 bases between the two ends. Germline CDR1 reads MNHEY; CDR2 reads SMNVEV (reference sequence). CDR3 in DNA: TGTGCCAGCAGCCCAATTCGGTTGGCCGGGGAGCTGTTTTTT. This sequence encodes CASSPIRLAGELFF.

This CDR3 is CASSEALGLQRDEQYF. CDR3 nucleotide sequence: TGTGCCAGCAGTGAAGCCCTCGGCCTACAACGGGACGAGCAGTACTTC. The chain couples TRBV2 to TRBJ2-7; D call uncertain. The CDR3 contains 16 residues. Per germline, CDR1 SNHLY and CDR2 FYNNEI. V was shortened by 0 bases and J by 5 bases, with 17 bases between the two germline ends.

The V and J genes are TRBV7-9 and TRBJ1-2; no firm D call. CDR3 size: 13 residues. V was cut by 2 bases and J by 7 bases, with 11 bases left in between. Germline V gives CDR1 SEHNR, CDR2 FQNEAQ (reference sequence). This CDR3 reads CASSLNEYRGYTF. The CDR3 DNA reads TGTGCCAGCAGCTTAAACGAGTATCGTGGCTACACCTTC.

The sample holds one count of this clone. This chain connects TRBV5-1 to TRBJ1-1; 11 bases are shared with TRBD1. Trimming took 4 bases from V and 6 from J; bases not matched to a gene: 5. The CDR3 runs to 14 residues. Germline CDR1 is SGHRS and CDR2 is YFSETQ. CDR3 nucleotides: TGCGCCAGCAGCAACATGGGACAGGGGGCTGAAGCTTTCTTT. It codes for CASSNMGQGAEAFF.

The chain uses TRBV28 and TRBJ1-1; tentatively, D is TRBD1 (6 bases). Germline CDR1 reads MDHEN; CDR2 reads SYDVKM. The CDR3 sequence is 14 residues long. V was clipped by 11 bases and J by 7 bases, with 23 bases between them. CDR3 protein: CAGGGVQVGGEAFF. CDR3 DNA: TGTGCCGGGGGCGGCGTACAGGTCGGAGGTGAAGCTTTCTTT.

The CDR3: CASSPSRENQPQHF. DNA of the CDR3: TGTGCCAGCAGCCCCTCGCGGGAGAATCAGCCCCAGCATTTT. The rearrangement links TRBV6-5 to TRBJ1-5; D ambiguous. With 6 bases removed from V and 4 bases from J, the gap between germline ends came to 13 bases. This CDR3 contains 14 residues. CDR1 is MNHEY and CDR2 is SVGAGI in the germline V gene.

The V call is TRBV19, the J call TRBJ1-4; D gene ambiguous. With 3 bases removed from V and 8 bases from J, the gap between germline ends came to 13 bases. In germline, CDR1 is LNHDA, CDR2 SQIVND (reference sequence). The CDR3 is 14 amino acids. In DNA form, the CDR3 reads TGTGCCAGTAGTATCCGGCCCGAGAGGGAAAAACTGTTTTTT. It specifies CASSIRPEREKLFF.

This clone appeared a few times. The CDR3 sequence is CASSKQAASNYGYTF. The CDR3 DNA is TGTGCCAGTAGTAAACAGGCCGCTTCTAACTATGGCTACACCTTC. V and J are TRBV19 and TRBJ1-2; TRBD1 might be the D (5 bases). V lost 4 bases and J 0 bases, leaving 12 bases between the germline ends. CDR3 length equals 15 residues. From germline, CDR1 is LNHDA and CDR2 SQIVND (reference sequence).

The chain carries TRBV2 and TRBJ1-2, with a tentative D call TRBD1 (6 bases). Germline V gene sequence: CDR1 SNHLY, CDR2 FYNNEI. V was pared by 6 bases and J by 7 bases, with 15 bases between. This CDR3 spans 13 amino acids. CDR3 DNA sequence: TGTGCCAGCAGCCCACCGGGGACACCTGGCTACACCTTC. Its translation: CASSPPGTPGYTF. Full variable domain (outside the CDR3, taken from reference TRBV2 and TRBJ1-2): EPEVTQTPSHQVTQMGQEVILRCVPISNHLYFYWYRQILGQKVEFLVSFYNNEISEKSEIFDDQFSVERPDGSNFTLKIRSTKLEDSAMYFCASSPPGTPGYTFGSGTRLTVV.

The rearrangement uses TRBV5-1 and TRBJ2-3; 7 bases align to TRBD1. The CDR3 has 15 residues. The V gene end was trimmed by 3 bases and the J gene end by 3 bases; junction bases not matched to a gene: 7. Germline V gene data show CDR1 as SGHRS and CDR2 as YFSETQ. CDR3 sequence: CASSSETGRTDTQYF. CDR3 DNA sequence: TGCGCCAGCAGCTCGGAGACAGGGCGTACAGATACGCAGTATTTT.

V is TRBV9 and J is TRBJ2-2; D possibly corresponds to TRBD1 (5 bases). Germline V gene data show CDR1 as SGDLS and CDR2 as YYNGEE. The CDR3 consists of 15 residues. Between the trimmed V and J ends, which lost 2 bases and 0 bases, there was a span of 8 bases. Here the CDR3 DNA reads TGTGCCAGCAGCGTGGGGCGTACGAACACCGGGGAGCTGTTTTTT. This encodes CASSVGRTNTGELFF.

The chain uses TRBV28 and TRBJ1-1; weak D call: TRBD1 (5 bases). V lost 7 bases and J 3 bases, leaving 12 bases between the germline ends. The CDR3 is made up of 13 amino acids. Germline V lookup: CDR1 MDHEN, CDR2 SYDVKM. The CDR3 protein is CASNTLGDTEAFF. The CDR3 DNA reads TGTGCCAGCAATACTTTAGGGGACACTGAAGCTTTCTTT.